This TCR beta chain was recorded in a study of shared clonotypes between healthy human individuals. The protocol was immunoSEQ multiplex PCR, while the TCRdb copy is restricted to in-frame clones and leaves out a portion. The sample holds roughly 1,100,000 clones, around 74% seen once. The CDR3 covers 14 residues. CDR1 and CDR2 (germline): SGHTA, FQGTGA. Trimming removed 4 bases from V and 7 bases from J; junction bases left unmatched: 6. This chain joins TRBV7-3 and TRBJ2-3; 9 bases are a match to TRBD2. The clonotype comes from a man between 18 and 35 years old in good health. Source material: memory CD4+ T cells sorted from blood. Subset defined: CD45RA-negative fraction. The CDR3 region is CASSSSGGLNTQYF. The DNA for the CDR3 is TGTGCCAGCAGCTCGAGCGGGGGGCTAAATACGCAGTATTTT. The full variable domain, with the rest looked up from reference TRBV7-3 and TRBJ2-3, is GAGVSQTPSNKVTEKGKYVELRCDPISGHTALYWYRQSLGQGPEFLIYFQGTGAADDSGLPNDRFFAVRPEGSVSTLKIQRTERGDSAVYLCASSSSGGLNTQYFGPGTRLTVL.